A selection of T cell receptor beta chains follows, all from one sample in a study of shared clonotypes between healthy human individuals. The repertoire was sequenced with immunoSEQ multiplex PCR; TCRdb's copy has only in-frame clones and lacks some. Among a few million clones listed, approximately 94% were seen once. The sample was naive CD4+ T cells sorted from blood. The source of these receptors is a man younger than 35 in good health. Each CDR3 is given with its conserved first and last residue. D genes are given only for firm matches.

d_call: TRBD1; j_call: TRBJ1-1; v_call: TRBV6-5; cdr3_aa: CASSEWTGGTEAFF
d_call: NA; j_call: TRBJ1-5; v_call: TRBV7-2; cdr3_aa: CASSPTGYSNQPQHF
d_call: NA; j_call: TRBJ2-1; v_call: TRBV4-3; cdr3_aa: CASSQVTEISYNEQFF
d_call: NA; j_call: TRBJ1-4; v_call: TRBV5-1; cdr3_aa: CASSFSATNEKLFF
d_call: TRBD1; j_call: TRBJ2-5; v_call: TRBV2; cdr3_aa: CASSDGTEVQETQYF
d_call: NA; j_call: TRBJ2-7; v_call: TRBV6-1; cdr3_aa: CASSEQGLEQYF
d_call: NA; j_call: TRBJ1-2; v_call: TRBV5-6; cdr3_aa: CASSPTVYYGYTF
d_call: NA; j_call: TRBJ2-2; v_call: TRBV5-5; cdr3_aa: CASSPLETTPRGTGELFF
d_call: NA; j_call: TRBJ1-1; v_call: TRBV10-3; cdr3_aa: CAISERGTNTEAFF
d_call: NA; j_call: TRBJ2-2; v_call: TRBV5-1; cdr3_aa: CASSLGSPGELFF
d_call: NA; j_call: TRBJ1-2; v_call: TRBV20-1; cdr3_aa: CSASRTDGYTF
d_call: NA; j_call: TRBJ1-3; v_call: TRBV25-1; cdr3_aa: CASSEPGLSSGNTIYF
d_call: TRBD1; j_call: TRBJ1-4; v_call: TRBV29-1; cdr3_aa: CSASSTWTGYEKLFF
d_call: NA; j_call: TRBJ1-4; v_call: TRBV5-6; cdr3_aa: CASKTSRGRSPNEKLFF
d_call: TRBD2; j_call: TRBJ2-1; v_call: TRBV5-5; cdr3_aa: CASSGTSSYNEQFF
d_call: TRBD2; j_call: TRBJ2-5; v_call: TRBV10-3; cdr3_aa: CAISEIKNLAGAQETQYF
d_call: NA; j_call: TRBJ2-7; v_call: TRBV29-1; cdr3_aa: CSVEDGGGGEQYF
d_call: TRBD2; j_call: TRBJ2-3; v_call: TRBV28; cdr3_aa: CASSFPTSGGVSTDTQYF
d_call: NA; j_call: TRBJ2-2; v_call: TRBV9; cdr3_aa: CASSVREGATGELFF
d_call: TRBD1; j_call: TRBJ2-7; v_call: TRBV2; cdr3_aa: CASRLWGQGANEQYF
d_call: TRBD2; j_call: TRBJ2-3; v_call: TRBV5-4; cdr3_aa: CASSLRGRGGLAADTQYF
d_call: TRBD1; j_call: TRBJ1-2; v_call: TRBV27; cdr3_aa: CASSPQGYYGYTF
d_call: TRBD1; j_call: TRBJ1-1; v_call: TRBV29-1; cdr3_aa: CSVSISGGNTEAFF
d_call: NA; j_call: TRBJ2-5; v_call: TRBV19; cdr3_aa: CASSISTVIQETQYF
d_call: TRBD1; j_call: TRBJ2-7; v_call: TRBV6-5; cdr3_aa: CASSRGTGKEQYF
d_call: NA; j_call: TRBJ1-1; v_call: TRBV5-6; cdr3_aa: CASSFPRGPNTEAFF
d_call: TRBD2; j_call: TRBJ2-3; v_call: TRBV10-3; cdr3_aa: CAISSTSGGAANTDTQYF
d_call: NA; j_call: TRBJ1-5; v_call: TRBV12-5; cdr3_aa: CASGLGQENQPQHF
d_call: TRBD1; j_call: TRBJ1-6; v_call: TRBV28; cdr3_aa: CASSLGTGDSPLHF
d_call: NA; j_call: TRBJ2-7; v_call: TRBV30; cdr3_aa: CAWIPDFAYEQYF
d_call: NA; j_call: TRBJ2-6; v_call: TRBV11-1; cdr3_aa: CASSSDRGTFSGANVLTF
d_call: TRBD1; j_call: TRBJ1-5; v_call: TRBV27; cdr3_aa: CASSPTGTGAGQPQHF
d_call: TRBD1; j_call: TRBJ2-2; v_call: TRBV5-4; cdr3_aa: CASSLGQGVTGELFF
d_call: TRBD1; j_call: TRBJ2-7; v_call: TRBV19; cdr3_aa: CASSSGTGNYEQYF
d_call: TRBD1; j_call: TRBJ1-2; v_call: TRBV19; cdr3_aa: CASSLGQGAYGYTF
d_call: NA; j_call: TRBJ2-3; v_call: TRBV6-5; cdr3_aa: CASTAGEGTQYF
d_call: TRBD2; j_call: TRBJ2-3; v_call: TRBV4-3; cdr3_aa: CASSQVAGGITDTQYF
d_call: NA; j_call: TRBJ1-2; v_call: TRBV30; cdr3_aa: CAWSAFQDNYGYTF
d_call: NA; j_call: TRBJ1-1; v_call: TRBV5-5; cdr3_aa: CASSLYGGETEAFF
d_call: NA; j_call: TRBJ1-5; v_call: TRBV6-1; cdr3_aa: CASRSGSNQPQHF
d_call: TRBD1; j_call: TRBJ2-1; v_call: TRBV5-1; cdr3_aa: CASSSGTGGNEQFF
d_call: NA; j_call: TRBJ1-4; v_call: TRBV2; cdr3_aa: CASSFQGDGKLFF